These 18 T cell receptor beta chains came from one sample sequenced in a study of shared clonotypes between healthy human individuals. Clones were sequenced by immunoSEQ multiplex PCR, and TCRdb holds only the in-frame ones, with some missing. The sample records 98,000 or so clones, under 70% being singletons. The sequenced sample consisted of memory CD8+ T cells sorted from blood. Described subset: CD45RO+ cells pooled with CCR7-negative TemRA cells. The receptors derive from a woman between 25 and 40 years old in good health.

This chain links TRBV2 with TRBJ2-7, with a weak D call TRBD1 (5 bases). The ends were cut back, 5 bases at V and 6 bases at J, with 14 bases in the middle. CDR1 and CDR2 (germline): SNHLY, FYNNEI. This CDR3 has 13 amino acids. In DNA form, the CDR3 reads TGTGCCAGCAGTCCAGACCAGGGAACCGAGCAGTACTTC. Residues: CASSPDQGTEQYF.

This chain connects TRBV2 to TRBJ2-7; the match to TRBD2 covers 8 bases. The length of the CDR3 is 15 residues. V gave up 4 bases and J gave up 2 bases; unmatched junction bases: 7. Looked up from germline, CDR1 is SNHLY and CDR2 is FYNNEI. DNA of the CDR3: TGTGCCAGCAGTGTCTTTAGCGGGAAAGCCTACGAGCAGTACTTC. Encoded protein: CASSVFSGKAYEQYF. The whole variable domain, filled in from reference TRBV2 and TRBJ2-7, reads EPEVTQTPSHQVTQMGQEVILRCVPISNHLYFYWYRQILGQKVEFLVSFYNNEISEKSEIFDDQFSVERPDGSNFTLKIRSTKLEDSAMYFCASSVFSGKAYEQYFGPGTRLTVT.

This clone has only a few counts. The DNA for the CDR3 is TGTGCCAGCAGCCATCGACGGGCTAATGAAAAACTGTTTTTT. It translates to CASSHRRANEKLFF. This chain links TRBV5-5 with TRBJ1-4; D not certain. This CDR3 has 14 residues. CDR1 and CDR2 from the germline V gene are SGHKS and YYEKEE (reference sequence). V shed 4 bases and J shed 3 bases, with 10 bases lying between them.

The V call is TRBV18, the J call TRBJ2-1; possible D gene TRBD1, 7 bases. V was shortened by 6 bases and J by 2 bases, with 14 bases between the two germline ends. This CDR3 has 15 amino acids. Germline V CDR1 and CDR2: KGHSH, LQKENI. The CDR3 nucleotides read TGTGCCAGCTCCGGCGGGACAGCAGCCTACAATGAGCAGTTCTTC. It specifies CASSGGTAAYNEQFF.

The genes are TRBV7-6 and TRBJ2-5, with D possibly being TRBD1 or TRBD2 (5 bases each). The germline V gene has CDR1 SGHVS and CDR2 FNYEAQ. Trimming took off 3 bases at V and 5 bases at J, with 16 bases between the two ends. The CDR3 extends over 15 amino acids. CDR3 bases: TGTGCCAGCAGCTTGGGGGACGGCCATACGGAGACCCAGTACTTC. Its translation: CASSLGDGHTETQYF.

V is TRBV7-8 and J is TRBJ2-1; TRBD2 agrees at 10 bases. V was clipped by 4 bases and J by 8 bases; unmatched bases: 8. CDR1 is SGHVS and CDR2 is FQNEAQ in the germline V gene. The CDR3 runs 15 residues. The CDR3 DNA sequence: TGTGCCAGCAGCTCCATCCTAGCGGGAGTTGATGAGCAGTTCTTC. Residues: CASSSILAGVDEQFF.

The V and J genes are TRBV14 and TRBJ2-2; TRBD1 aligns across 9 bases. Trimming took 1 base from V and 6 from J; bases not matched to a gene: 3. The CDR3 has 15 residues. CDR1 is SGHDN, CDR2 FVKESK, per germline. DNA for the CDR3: TGTGCCAGCAGCCAAGCCGGGACAGGGCCCGGGGAGCTGTTTTTT. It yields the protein CASSQAGTGPGELFF.

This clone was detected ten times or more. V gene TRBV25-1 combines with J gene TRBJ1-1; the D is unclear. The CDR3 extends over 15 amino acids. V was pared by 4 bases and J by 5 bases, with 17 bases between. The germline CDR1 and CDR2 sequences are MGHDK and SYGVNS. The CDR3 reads CASSGAWGRETEAFF. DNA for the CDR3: TGTGCCAGCAGTGGGGCTTGGGGTCGGGAAACTGAAGCTTTCTTT.

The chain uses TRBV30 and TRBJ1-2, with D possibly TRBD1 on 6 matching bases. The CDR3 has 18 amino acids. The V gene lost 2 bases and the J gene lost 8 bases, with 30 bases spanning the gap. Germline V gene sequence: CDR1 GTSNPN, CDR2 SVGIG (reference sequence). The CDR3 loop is CAWSYKSLATTGQLGYTF. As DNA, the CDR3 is TGTGCCTGGAGTTACAAAAGCCTGGCTACTACAGGGCAACTAGGCTACACCTTC.

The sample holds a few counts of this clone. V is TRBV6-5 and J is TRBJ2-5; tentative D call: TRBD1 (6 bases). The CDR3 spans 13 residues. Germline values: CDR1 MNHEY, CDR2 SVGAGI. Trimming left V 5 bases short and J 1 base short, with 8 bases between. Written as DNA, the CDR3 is TGTGCCAGCAGTAGACAGGCCCAAGAGACCCAGTACTTC. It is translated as CASSRQAQETQYF.

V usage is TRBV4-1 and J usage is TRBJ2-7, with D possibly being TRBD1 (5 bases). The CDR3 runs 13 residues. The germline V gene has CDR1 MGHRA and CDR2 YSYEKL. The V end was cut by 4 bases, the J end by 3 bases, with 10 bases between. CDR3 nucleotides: TGCGCCAGCAGCCTTGGACAATACTACGAGCAGTACTTC. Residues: CASSLGQYYEQYF.

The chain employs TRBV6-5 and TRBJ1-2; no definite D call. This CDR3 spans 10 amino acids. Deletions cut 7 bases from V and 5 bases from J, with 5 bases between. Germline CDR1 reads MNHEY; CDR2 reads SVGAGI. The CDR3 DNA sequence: TGTGCCAGCATAGGGTATGGCTACACCTTC. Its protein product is CASIGYGYTF.

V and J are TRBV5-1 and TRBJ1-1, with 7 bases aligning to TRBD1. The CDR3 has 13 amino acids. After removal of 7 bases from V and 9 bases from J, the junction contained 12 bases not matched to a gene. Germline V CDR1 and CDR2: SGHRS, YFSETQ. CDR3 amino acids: CASQTGDRAKAFF. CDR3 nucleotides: TGCGCCAGCCAAACAGGGGACCGGGCCAAAGCTTTCTTT.

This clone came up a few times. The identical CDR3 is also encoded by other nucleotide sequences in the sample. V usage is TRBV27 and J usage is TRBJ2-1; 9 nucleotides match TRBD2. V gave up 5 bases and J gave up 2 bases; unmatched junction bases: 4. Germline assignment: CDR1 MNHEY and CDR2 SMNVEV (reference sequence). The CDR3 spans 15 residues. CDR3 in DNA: TGTGCCAGCAGTATGACTAGCGGTGCCTACAATGAGCAGTTCTTC. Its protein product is CASSMTSGAYNEQFF.

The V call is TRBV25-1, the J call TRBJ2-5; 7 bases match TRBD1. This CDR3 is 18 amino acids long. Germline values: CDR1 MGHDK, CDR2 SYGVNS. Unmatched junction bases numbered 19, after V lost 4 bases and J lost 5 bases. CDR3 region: CASSVGRGVTGLEETQYF. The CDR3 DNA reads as TGTGCCAGCAGTGTAGGTAGGGGTGTGACAGGGTTGGAGGAGACCCAGTACTTC.

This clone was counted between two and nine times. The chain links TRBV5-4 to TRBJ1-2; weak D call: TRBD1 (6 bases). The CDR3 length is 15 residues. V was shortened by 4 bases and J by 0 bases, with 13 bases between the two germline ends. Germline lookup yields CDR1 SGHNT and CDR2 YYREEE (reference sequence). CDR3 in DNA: TGTGCCAGCAGCACTTACAGGACAGCTAACTATGGCTACACCTTC. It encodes CASSTYRTANYGYTF.

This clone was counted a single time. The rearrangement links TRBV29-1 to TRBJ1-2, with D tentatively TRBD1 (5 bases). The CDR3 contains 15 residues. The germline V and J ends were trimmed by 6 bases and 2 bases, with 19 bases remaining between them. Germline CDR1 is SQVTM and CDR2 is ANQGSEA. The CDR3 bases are TGCAGCGTCGTGGGGCCAGCGGATTTAAACTATGGCTACACCTTC. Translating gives CSVVGPADLNYGYTF.

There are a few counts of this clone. The CDR3 DNA reads TGTGCCAGCCGTACTCAAAGTGCCACTGAAGCTTTCTTT. This translates into CASRTQSATEAFF. This chain links TRBV27 with TRBJ1-1; no clear D gene. Germline V gene lookup returns CDR1 MNHEY and CDR2 SMNVEV (reference sequence). V was trimmed by 8 bases and J by 4 bases, leaving 14 bases between them. The CDR3 is 13 amino acids.